This TCR beta chain was sequenced for a study of blood T cell repertoires in COVID-19 (dated by TCRdb to 2019 to 2021). Study-wide context: Samples covering the acute and convalescent phases of COVID-19 were provided by collaborators in the United States, Italy and Spain. The prospective study material was composed of cDNA or gDNA derived from T cells, B-cell-depleted T cells, or PBMCs. The dataset comprised deeply sampled blood TCRbeta repertoires from subjects exposed to, actively infected with, or recovered from COVID-19. The repertoires were made available in a free public database intended to serve as a resource for research on the immune response to SARS-CoV-2. Samples were obtained from the ongoing ImmuneRACE study (first 160 participants) and from over a thousand subjects provided by 6 global collaborators. The sample metadata nearly always contained a de-identified subject ID, COVID-19 status, age in years and sex. Where HLA class I and class II types were available, the types were taken from metadata supplied by the sample provider, not from assay-based typing. Results the study describes overall, beyond this receptor: The amount of clinical and demographic metadata varied by source and participant and was provided uncurated.

TCRbeta CDR3 regions were amplified from genomic DNA using the immunoSEQ Assay, a bias-controlled multiplex PCR. The original pipeline was this. The number of nucleated cells in each sample was estimated by amplification of reference gene primers within the assay. To quantify the absolute abundance of each unique TCRbeta CDR3 rearrangement, sequence reads were collapsed and filtered. Productive Simpson clonality was computed per sample as the square root of Simpson's diversity index over productive rearrangements. TCRdb retrieved this table from immuneACCESS and kept in-frame rearrangements only. Not all clones are present; in checked studies, unresolved V genes account for under half, and no reason is known for the remainder. V and J calls and clone size are as listed in that table; D and trimming were resolved from the DNA. The sample records a few hundred thousand clones, roughly 80% of which are singletons. Approximately 15% of the sample lies in the top ten.

One collaborating source in Seattle enrolled patients while the patients were actively infected and followed the patients over time throughout the course of disease. Whole blood was collected in K2EDTA tubes by collaborating institutions according to the institutions' own protocols. Collaborator samples were shipped for TCRbeta analysis as frozen whole blood, isolated PBMCs, or DNA extracted from either sample type. Only one count was recorded for this clone. This clone's antigen is unknown. The sample holds no much larger clone one base away, and base qualities are not on file. The V end loses 4 bases and the J end loses 3 bases, and a stretch of 11 bases separates them. The germline V gene yields MRHNA for CDR1 and SNTAGT for CDR2. CDR3 length: 14 amino acids, cysteine to phenylalanine. The only DNA kept is the CDR3, 42 bases in frame from the first base.

The V and J segments used are TRBV6-4 and TRBJ2-3; D gene: possibly TRBD1, on 6 matching bases. The sequencing input was peripheral blood. This receptor was obtained from a person aged 70 to 85 with COVID-19, enrolled during active disease. In nucleotide form, the sequence is TGTGCCAGCAGTGTGGTAACAGGGACAGATACGCAGTATTTT. Translation gives CASSVVTGTDTQYF.